The source of this T cell receptor (beta chain) is a study of blood T cells in healthy people across ages. The sample providers were healthy Caucasian people from Russia, aged about 6 to 100. A J-beta primer mix and a sample-barcoded 5' primer were used in a second PCR of about 7 to 12 cycles. Each CDR3 protein is one row after TCRdb ran MiXCR on the 5' RACE reads. In the table there are under 1,100,000 distinct CDR3 sequences, approximately 26% of which are singletons. In germline, CDR1 is SQVTM, CDR2 ANQGSEA. This CDR3 has 14 residues. V lost 6 bases and J lost 1, with 14 bases in between. This clonotype was observed at least ten times. The same specimen was also included in a second study, on T cells of mothers and their children. That work adds: In the second PCR, M1S primer introduced barcodes and 2-4 random bases.

This chain joins TRBV29-1 and TRBJ2-3; tentatively, D is TRBD1 (6 bases). The specimen was blood. The sequence came from a girl aged 2 to 10 in good health. The CDR3, as DNA: TGCAGCGTGGGGGCAGGGTATGGCACAGATACGCAGTATTTT. Protein product: CSVGAGYGTDTQYF.